The rows below give T cell receptor beta chains drawn from one sample of a study of cytomegalovirus exposure and HLA in healthy donors. Here immunoSEQ multiplex PCR was the method, and the copy in TCRdb shows in-frame clones only, minus some. Found here are 65,000 to 75,000 clones, around 67% of them singletons; the top ten hold 2% to 2.5%. The material sequenced was PBMCs. All receptors derive from a young woman in good health and CMV-seronegative. Both conserved end residues are part of each CDR3. The D gene is left open where the match is weak. Size values are once, few and many counts, or a class for expanded clones, and some rows have none.

V gene	clone size	J gene	D gene	CDR3 protein	CDR3 DNA
TRBV18	.	TRBJ2-6	TRBD2	CASSPQASGGTGANVLTF	TGTGCCAGCTCACCACAAGCTAGCGGGGGGACTGGGGCCAACGTCCTGACTTTC
TRBV18	.	TRBJ1-2	TRBD1	CASSPPGQGVDGYTF	TGTGCCAGCTCACCACCGGGACAGGGAGTGGATGGCTACACCTTC
TRBV6-5	.	TRBJ2-7	TRBD1	CASSADRGRLEQYF	TGTGCCAGCAGTGCGGACAGGGGGCGCCTCGAGCAGTACTTC
TRBV7-2	.	TRBJ2-7	.	CASSPVAAYEQYF	TGTGCCAGCAGCCCAGTCGCGGCTTACGAGCAGTACTTC
TRBV2	.	TRBJ2-3	TRBD2	CASSELAGGTDTQYF	TGTGCCAGCAGTGAACTAGCGGGGGGCACAGATACGCAGTATTTT
TRBV6-5	.	TRBJ1-6	.	CASSFNRGINSPLHF	TGTGCCAGCAGTTTTAATCGGGGAATCAATTCACCCCTCCACTTT
TRBV7-3	.	TRBJ2-6	.	CASSLIDGGGANVLTF	TGTGCCAGCAGCTTAATCGACGGAGGTGGGGCCAACGTCCTGACTTTC
TRBV5-5	.	TRBJ2-7	TRBD1	CASSRYPGGSPYEQYF	TGTGCCAGCAGCCGATATCCAGGGGGATCCCCCTACGAGCAGTACTTC
TRBV11-3	.	TRBJ1-2	TRBD1	CASSQGAYGYTF	TGTGCCAGCAGCCAGGGGGCCTATGGCTACACCTTC
TRBV4-2	medium-sized	TRBJ1-6	.	CASSQEGGDSPLHF	TGTGCCAGCAGCCAAGAGGGAGGGGACTCACCCCTCCACTTT
TRBV6-5	few	TRBJ1-1	.	CASSLGMNTEAFF	TGTGCCAGCAGCCTCGGGATGAACACTGAAGCTTTCTTT
TRBV28	.	TRBJ1-4	TRBD1	CASSRDSATNEKLFF	TGTGCCAGCAGTAGGGACAGTGCAACTAATGAAAAACTGTTTTTT
TRBV9	.	TRBJ2-1	.	CASSVGTASYNEQFF	TGTGCCAGCAGCGTAGGGACAGCCTCCTACAATGAGCAGTTCTTC
TRBV27	few	TRBJ2-3	TRBD2	CASSLTSGGLGGTDTQYF	TGTGCCAGCAGTCTGACTAGCGGGGGGCTAGGGGGCACAGATACGCAGTATTTT
TRBV19	once	TRBJ1-2	TRBD1	CASSGLPVGTAYGYTF	TGTGCCAGTAGTGGTCTCCCTGTCGGGACAGCCTATGGCTACACCTTC
TRBV5-1	.	TRBJ2-5	TRBD2	CASSPSGTSGGQETQYF	TGCGCCAGCAGCCCGAGCGGCACTAGCGGGGGGCAAGAGACCCAGTACTTC
TRBV19	.	TRBJ1-1	.	CASSIEQMNTEAFF	TGTGCCAGTAGTATTGAACAGATGAACACTGAAGCTTTCTTT
TRBV9	.	TRBJ1-2	TRBD1	CASSVATGELDGYTF	TGTGCCAGCAGCGTTGCAACAGGGGAATTGGATGGCTACACCTTC
TRBV25-1	few	TRBJ1-2	TRBD1	CASSEQGVRSRSDGYTF	TGTGCCAGCAGTGAACAGGGGGTGAGAAGTCGGTCCGATGGCTACACCTTC
TRBV5-8	.	TRBJ1-1	TRBD1	CASSLRNQGARDEAFF	TGTGCCAGCAGCTTACGAAACCAGGGGGCTAGGGATGAAGCTTTCTTT
TRBV2	.	TRBJ1-1	TRBD1	CATTRDRLNTEAFF	TGTGCCACCACCAGGGACAGATTGAACACTGAAGCTTTCTTT
TRBV10-3	.	TRBJ1-2	.	CAISESGGGYTF	TGTGCCATCAGTGAGTCTGGGGGGGGCTACACCTTC
TRBV27	few	TRBJ1-1	.	CASRVTGVGTEAFF	TGTGCCAGCAGGGTAACAGGAGTAGGAACTGAAGCTTTCTTT
TRBV19	.	TRBJ2-3	.	CASTSQGQSTDTQYF	TGTGCCAGTACCTCCCAGGGCCAGTCCACAGATACGCAGTATTTT
TRBV7-2	once	TRBJ2-3	TRBD1	CASSLMGQGTDTQYF	TGTGCCAGCAGCTTAATGGGACAGGGAACAGATACGCAGTATTTT
TRBV30	.	TRBJ2-7	.	CAWSTVYEQYF	TGTGCCTGGAGTACAGTCTACGAGCAGTACTTC
TRBV6-1	.	TRBJ2-3	TRBD2	CASSETTSGFSTDTQYF	TGTGCCAGCAGTGAAACCACTAGCGGGTTTAGCACAGATACGCAGTATTTT
TRBV2	.	TRBJ2-1	.	CASSEALRGRNEQFF	TGTGCCAGCAGTGAAGCGCTTAGGGGTCGAAATGAGCAGTTCTTC
TRBV5-4	few	TRBJ2-3	TRBD2	CASSNRDYRTDTQYF	TGTGCCAGCAGCAACCGGGACTACCGCACAGATACGCAGTATTTT
TRBV6-1	.	TRBJ2-7	TRBD1	CASSADRGRLEQYF	TGTGCCAGCAGTGCGGACAGGGGGCGCCTCGAGCAGTACTTC
TRBV9	.	TRBJ2-7	.	CASSVGTQSYEQYF	TGTGCCAGCAGCGTCGGGACACAATCCTACGAGCAGTACTTC
TRBV5-1	.	TRBJ1-6	.	CASSLASLGGLLGSPLHF	TGCGCCAGCAGCTTGGCCTCTTTAGGAGGCCTACTCGGTTCACCCCTCCACTTT
TRBV4-2	.	TRBJ1-2	.	CASSSAGYPNYGYTF	TGTGCCAGCAGCTCGGCGGGGTACCCTAACTATGGCTACACCTTC
TRBV18	.	TRBJ2-6	.	CASSPWFYSGANVLTF	TGTGCCAGCTCACCATGGTTCTACTCTGGGGCCAACGTCCTGACTTTC
TRBV25-1	.	TRBJ2-5	TRBD2	CASSDPRDYAETQYF	TGTGCCAGCAGTGACCCCCGGGACTATGCGGAGACCCAGTACTTC
TRBV5-4	.	TRBJ2-6	.	CASSPGPGQYLSGANVLTF	TGTGCCAGCAGCCCGGGCCCGGGACAATACCTATCTGGGGCCAACGTCCTGACTTTC
TRBV12-2	.	TRBJ2-1	.	CASRLGFGGAAYNEQFF	TGTGCAAGTCGCTTAGGTTTTGGCGGGGCAGCCTACAATGAGCAGTTCTTC
TRBV6-1	.	TRBJ1-2	.	CASSISNYGYTF	TGTGCCAGCAGCATTTCTAACTATGGCTACACCTTC
TRBV29-1	.	TRBJ1-2	TRBD1	CSVDGTDYGYTF	TGCAGTGTGGACGGGACAGACTATGGCTACACCTTC
TRBV5-4	once	TRBJ1-2	TRBD1	CASSTPGQGLGGYTF	TGTGCCAGCAGCACCCCGGGACAGGGTTTAGGAGGCTACACCTTC
TRBV19	.	TRBJ1-5	TRBD1	CASSSRGQGVNQPQHF	TGTGCCAGTAGTTCCCGGGGACAGGGGGTCAATCAGCCCCAGCATTTT
TRBV21-1	.	TRBJ2-2	.	CASSKSEGTGSTGELFF	TGTGCCAGCAGCAAAAGCGAAGGGACAGGGTCCACCGGGGAGCTGTTTTTT
TRBV5-4	.	TRBJ2-3	TRBD2	CASSLGGGATDTQYF	TGTGCCAGCAGCTTGGGCGGGGGGGCAACAGATACGCAGTATTTT